Shown below are 10 T cell receptor beta chains from a single sample sequenced in a study of T-cell reconstitution after alpha-beta-depleted transplantation in children. Library preparation (for TCRbeta) was performed with unique molecular identifiers. Via MiXCR, TCRdb re-called the PCR reads, giving one row per CDR3 protein. Of 210,000 or so distinct CDR3 sequences listed, roughly a tenth are singletons. Specimen: PBMCs, collected before TCRalphabeta/CD19-depleted stem cell transplant. The receptor source for this set is a child younger than two with acute myeloid leukemia, due to receive a stem cell transplant.

Many counts were recorded for this clonotype. The rearrangement links TRBV25-1 to TRBJ1-6; no firm D call. The ends were cut back, 2 bases at V and 6 bases at J, with 5 bases in the middle. CDR3 length: 13 amino acids. Looked up from germline, CDR1 is MGHDK and CDR2 is SYGVNS. Written as DNA, the CDR3 is TGTGCCAGCAGTGAAGGGCCTAATTCACCCCTCCACTTT. As protein: CASSEGPNSPLHF.

The V and J genes are TRBV7-3 and TRBJ2-1; 11 bases map to TRBD2. This CDR3 has 15 amino acids. Germline CDR1 is SGHTA and CDR2 is FQGTGA. The V segment lost 8 bases and the J segment 2 bases; nucleotides outside the gene matches: 5. CDR3 protein: CASGSGLAAYNEQFF. The CDR3 bases are TGTGCCAGCGGCTCGGGACTAGCGGCCTACAATGAGCAGTTCTTC.

This clonotype was seen repeatedly, ten times or more. The rearrangement uses TRBV5-1 and TRBJ2-1; 11 bases match TRBD2. This CDR3 spans 17 amino acids. The germline V gene encodes CDR1 SGHRS and CDR2 YFSETQ. Trimming at V came to 2 bases and at J to 7 bases, leaving 11 bases not matched to a gene. The CDR3 sequence is CASSFFIAGGGENEQFF. The CDR3, as DNA: TGCGCCAGCAGCTTCTTCATAGCGGGAGGGGGTGAGAATGAGCAGTTCTTC.

The sample holds many counts of this clonotype. The chain has TRBV7-7 and TRBJ2-5, with D hard to call. Germline V gives CDR1 SSHAT, CDR2 FNYEAQ (reference sequence). The ends were cut back, 1 base at V and 1 base at J, with 10 bases in the middle. The CDR3 runs to 15 residues. The CDR3 region is CASSLGNNPQETQYF. The CDR3 DNA reads TGTGCCAGCAGCTTAGGGAATAACCCCCAAGAGACCCAGTACTTC. Full variable domain (missing parts from reference TRBV7-7 and TRBJ2-5): GAGVSQSPRYKVTKRGQDVTLRCDPISSHATLYWYQQALGQGPEFLTYFNYEAQPDKSGLPSDRFSAERPEGSISTLTIQRTEQRDSAMYRCASSLGNNPQETQYFGPGTRLLVL.

This clonotype was recorded many times. The V and J genes are TRBV10-2 and TRBJ1-1; no clear D. The CDR3 is 15 amino acids. V was shortened by 2 bases and J by 1 base, with 11 bases between the two germline ends. The V gene's germline CDR1 is WSHSY and CDR2 SAAADI. The CDR3 DNA sequence: TGCGCCAGCAGTGAGAGATGGGGTCGGAACACTGAAGCTTTCTTT. Its protein is CASSERWGRNTEAFF.

This clonotype was recorded many times. The V call is TRBV12-2, the J call TRBJ2-2; TRBD2 is the table's D call and was not checked against the DNA. TRBV12-2 is a recognized pseudogene. The CDR3 is 16 amino acids. The DNA of the CDR3 is TGTGCAAGTCGCTTAGTAGTCGGGCTTCTCACCGGGGAGCTGTTTTTT. Its protein is CASRLVVGLLTGELFF.

CDR3 coding DNA: TGTGCCAGCTCACCACAAGAAGCGCGGACCGGGACTTCAACCTACGAGCAGTACTTC. Residues: CASSPQEARTGTSTYEQYF. This sequence joins TRBV18 and TRBJ2-7, with D tentatively TRBD2 (6 bases). Germline assignment: CDR1 KGHSH and CDR2 LQKENI. CDR3 length: 19 amino acids. Deletions cut 1 base from V and 2 bases from J, with 24 bases between.

The sample holds many counts of this clonotype. The J gene is TRBJ2-7, the V gene TRBV27, with 7 positions matching TRBD1. CDR1 is MNHEY, CDR2 SMNVEV, per germline (reference sequence). With 5 bases clipped from V and 0 bases from J, the junction kept 4 bases outside the gene matches. This CDR3 is 14 amino acids long. CDR3 DNA sequence: TGTGCCAGCAGTGCCTGGGACAGCTCCTACGAGCAGTACTTC. Amino acid sequence: CASSAWDSSYEQYF.

In its sample, this clonotype was seen many times. The rearrangement joins TRBV19 to TRBJ1-1; no clear D gene. The CDR3 is 12 amino acids. V was cut by 8 bases and J by 5 bases, with 12 bases left in between. Germline CDR1 reads LNHDA; CDR2 reads SQIVND (reference sequence). Here the CDR3 reads CASGWGSTEAFF. In DNA, the CDR3 is TGTGCCAGTGGTTGGGGATCTACTGAAGCTTTCTTT.

This clonotype was counted ten times or more. This rearrangement joins TRBV14 to TRBJ1-2, with D possibly being TRBD1 (6 bases). This CDR3 is built from 15 residues. Between the trimmed V and J ends, which lost 4 bases and 5 bases, there was a span of 17 bases. The germline V gene encodes CDR1 SGHDN and CDR2 FVKESK. The CDR3 bases are TGTGCCAGCAGCCCCGAAGACAGGATATTTTATGGCTACACCTTC. It yields the protein CASSPEDRIFYGYTF.